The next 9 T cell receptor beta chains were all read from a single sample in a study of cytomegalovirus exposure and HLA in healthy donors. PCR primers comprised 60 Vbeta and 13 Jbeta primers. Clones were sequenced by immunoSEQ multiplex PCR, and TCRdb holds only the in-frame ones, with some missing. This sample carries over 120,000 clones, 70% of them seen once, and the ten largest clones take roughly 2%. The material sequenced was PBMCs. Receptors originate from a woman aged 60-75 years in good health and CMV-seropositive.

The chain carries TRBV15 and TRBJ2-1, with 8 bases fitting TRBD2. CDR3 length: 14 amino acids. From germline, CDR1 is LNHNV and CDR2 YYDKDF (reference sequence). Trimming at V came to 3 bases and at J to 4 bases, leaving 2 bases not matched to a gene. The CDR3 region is CATSSQREYNEQFF. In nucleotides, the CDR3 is TGTGCCACCAGCAGTCAGCGGGAGTACAATGAGCAGTTCTTC. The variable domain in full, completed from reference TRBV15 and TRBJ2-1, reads DAMVIQNPRYQVTQFGKPVTLSCSQTLNHNVMYWYQQKSSQAPKLLFHYYDKDFNNEADTPDNFQSRRPNTSFCFLDIRSPGLGDTAMYLCATSSQREYNEQFFGPGTRLTVL.

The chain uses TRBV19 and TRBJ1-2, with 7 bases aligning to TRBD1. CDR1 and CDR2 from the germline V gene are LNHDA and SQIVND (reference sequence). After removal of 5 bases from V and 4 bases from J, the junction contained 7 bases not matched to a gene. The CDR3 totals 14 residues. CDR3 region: CASSRQGEPYGYTF. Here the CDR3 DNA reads TGTGCCAGTAGTCGACAGGGTGAGCCCTATGGCTACACCTTC.

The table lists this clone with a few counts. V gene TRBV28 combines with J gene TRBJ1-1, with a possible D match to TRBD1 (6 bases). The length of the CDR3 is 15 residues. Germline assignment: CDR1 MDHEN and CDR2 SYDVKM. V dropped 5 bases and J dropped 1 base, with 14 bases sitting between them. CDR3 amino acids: CASSQPTGRNTEAFF. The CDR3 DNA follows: TGTGCCAGCAGTCAGCCAACAGGGAGGAACACTGAAGCTTTCTTT. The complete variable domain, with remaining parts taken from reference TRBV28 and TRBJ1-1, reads DVKVTQSSRYLVKRTGEKVFLECVQDMDHENMFWYRQDPGLGLRLIYFSYDVKMKEKGDIPEGYSVSREKKERFSLILESASTNQTSMYLCASSQPTGRNTEAFFGQGTRLTVV.

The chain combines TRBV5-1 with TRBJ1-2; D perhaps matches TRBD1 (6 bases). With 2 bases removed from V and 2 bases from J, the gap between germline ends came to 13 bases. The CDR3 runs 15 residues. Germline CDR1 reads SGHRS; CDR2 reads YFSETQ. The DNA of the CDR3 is TGCGCCAGCAGCTTAGGACAGTTAAGCAACTATGGCTACACCTTC. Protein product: CASSLGQLSNYGYTF.

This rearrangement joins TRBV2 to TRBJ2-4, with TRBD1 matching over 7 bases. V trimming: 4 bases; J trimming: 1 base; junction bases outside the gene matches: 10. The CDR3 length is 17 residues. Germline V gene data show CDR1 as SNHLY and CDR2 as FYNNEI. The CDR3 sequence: CASSVHRGESAKNIQYF. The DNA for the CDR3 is TGTGCCAGCAGTGTTCACAGGGGAGAGAGTGCCAAAAACATTCAGTACTTC.

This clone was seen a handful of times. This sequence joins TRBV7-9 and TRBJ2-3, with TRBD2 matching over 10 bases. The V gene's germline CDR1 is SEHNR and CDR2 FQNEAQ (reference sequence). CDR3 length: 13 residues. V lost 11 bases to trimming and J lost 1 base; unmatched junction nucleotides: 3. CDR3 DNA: TGTGCCTCCGGGACTAGCGGCACAGATACGCAGTATTTT. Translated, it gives CASGTSGTDTQYF.

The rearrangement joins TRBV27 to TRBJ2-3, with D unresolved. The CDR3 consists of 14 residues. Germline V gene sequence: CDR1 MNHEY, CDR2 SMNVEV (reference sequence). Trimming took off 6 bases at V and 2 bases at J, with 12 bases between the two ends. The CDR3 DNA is TGTGCCAGCAGGGTCAGTGGCCTCACAGATACGCAGTATTTT. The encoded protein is CASRVSGLTDTQYF.

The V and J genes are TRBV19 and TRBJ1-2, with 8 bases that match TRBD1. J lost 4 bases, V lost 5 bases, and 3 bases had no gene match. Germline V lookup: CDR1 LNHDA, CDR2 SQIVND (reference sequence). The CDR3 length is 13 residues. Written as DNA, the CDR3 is TGTGCCAGTAGTCCGACAGGGGCCTATGGCTACACCTTC. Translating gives CASSPTGAYGYTF.

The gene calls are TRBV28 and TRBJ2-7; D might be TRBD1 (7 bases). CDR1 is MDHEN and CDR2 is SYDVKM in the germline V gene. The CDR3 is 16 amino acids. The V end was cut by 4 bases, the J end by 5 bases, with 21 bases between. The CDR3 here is CASSSPGTAGTHEQYF. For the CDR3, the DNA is TGTGCCAGCAGTTCACCTGGGACAGCGGGTACCCACGAGCAGTACTTC.